This T cell receptor (beta chain) was captured in a study of OX40 agonist ivuxolimab in advanced cancers. Study-wide results and caveats: More expanded clones were found, on average, in CD8+ than in CD4+ T cells.

CDR1 is MGHRA, CDR2 YSYEKL, per germline. The CDR3 is made up of 16 amino acids. V gave up 4 bases and J gave up 2 bases; unmatched junction bases: 7. This clone has more than one count but fewer than ten. Its cognate antigen is unknown. Clones were sequenced by immunoSEQ multiplex PCR, and TCRdb holds only the in-frame ones, with some missing. The sample records roughly 60,000 clones, just under 85% being singletons. The source was CD4+ or CD8+ T cells sorted from blood, collected in a trial of the OX40 agonist ivuxolimab. The clonotype was recovered from an adult with an advanced solid tumor such as melanoma, head and neck, liver or kidney cancer. The chain joins TRBV4-1 to TRBJ2-2; 7 bases line up with TRBD2. The CDR3 DNA reads TGCGCCAGCAGCCTCTCTAGCGGCCTAAACACCGGGGAGCTGTTTTTT. This translates into CASSLSSGLNTGELFF.